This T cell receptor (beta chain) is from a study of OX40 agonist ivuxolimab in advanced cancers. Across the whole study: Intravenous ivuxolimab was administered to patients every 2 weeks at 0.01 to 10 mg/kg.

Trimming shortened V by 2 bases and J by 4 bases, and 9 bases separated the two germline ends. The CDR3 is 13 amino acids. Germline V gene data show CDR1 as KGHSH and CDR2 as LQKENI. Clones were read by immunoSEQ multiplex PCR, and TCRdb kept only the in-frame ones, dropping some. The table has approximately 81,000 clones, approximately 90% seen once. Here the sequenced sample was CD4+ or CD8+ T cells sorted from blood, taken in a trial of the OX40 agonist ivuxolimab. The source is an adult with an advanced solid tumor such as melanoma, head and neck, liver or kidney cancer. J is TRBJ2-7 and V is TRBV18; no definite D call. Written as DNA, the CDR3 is TGTGCCAGCTCACCATATACCCCTTACGAGCAGTACTTC. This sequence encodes CASSPYTPYEQYF.